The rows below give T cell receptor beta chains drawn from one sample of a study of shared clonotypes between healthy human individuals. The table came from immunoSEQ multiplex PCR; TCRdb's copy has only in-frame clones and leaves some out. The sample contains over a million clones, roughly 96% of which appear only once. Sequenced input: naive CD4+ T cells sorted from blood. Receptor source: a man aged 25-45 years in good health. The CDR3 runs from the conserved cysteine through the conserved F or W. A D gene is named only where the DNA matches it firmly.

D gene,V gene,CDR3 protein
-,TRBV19,CASKGFSYEQYF
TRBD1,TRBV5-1,CASRYTGTGSDTQYF
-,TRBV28,CASGLLTGELFF
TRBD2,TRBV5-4,CASSLDGTSGYNEQFF
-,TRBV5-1,CASKPGLGDTQYF
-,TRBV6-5,CASSWRGNEQFF
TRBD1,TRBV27,CASSPRTGRVGNQPQHF
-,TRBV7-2,CASSLTSYGYTF
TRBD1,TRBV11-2,CASSPRQGVSQTSYNEQFF
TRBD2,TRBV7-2,CASSPGLAAYNEQFF
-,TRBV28,CASSLRPNYGYTF
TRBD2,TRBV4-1,CASSQTILGLVEYNEQFF
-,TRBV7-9,CASSPEVRGEKLFF
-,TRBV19,CASTHGGFYNEQFF
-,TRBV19,CASSIGRSYKAFF
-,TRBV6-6,CASERGFNEQFF
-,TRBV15,CATSRGQVYEQYF
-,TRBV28,CASSLRFGLPGELFF
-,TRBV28,CASSSPNEQYF
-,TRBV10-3,CAISEYNEQFF
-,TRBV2,CASSARVRGEAFF
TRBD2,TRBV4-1,CASQKTSGNTDTQYF
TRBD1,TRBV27,CASGGQGTYYGYTF
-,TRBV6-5,CASSYFSLGSEQFF
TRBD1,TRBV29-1,CSSPGTGYNEQFF
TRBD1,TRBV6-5,CASRITGGTYNEQFF
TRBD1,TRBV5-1,CASSILGQGGYNEQFF
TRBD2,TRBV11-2,CASSLDLVGRARGEQFF
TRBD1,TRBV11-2,CASSLARGQAYYEQYF
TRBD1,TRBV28,CASSLTGGFGYTF
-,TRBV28,CASYESSGGNSYEQYF
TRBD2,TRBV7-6,CASSFGPAGVTDTQYF
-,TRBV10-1,CASSAGGYEQYF
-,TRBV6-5,CASSTGPGQPQHF
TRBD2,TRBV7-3,CASSSGSGDTQYF
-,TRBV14,CASSQQDRRGYGYTF
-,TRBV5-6,CASSLGLGAEAFF
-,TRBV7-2,CASSFFSGLSYEQYF
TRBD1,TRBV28,CASSSPGTGLRNGYTF
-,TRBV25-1,CASHGSDTQYF
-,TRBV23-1,CASSQPGLSDGYTF
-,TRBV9,CASSVVGTPTGELFF
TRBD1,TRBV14,CASSPRQGWTDTQYF
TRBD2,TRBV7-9,CASSGGAGGPVHYEQYF
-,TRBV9,CASSTGGASNQPQHF
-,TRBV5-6,CASSFGTSVQPQHF
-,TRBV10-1,CASSAGSSYEQYF
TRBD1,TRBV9,CASSATSRGLTEAFF
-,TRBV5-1,CASRGSGEQYF
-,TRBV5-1,CASSLAGFGEAFF
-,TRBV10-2,CASRASGAIHEQYF
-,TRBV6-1,CASSGLGAVSYNEQFF
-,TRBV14,CASSFTLRSSTDTQYF
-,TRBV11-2,CASSHNTEAFF
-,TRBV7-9,CASSLGDRFKGYNEQFF
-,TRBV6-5,CASSYIPANYGYTF
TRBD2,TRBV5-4,CASSLGLAGGSQETQYF
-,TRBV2,CASISNEQYF
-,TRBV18,CASSPRFREWETQYF